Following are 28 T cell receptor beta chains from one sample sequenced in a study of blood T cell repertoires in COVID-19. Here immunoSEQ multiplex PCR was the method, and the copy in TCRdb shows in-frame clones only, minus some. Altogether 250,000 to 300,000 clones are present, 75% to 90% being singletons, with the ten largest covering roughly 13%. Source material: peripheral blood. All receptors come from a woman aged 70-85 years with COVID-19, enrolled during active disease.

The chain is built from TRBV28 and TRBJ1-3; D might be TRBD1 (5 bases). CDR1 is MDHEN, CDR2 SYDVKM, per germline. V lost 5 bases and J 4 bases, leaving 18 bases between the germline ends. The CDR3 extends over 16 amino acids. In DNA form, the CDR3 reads TGTGCCAGCAGTCCGGTCGGGGGGTTAGGCGGAAACACCATATATTTT. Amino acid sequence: CASSPVGGLGGNTIYF.

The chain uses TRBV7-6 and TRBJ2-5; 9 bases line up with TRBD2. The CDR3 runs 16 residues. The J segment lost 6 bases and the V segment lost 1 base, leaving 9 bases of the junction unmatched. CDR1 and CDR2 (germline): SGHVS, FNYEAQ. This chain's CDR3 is CASSLERGASRQTQYF. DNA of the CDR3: TGTGCCAGCAGCTTAGAGCGGGGGGCCTCCAGACAGACCCAGTACTTC.

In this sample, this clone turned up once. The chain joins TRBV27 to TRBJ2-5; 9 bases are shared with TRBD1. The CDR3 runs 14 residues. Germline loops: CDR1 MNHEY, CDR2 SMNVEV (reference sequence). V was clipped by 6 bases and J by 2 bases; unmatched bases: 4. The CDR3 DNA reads TGTGCCAGCAGCCTAGACAGGGGGCAAGAGACCCAGTACTTC. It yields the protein CASSLDRGQETQYF.

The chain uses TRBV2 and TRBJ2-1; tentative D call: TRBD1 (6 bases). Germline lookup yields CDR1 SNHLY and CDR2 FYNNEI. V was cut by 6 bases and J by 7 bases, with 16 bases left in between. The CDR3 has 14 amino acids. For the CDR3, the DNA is TGTGCCAGCAGGAGGACAGAGGGGTTGAATGAGCAGTTCTTC. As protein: CASRRTEGLNEQFF.

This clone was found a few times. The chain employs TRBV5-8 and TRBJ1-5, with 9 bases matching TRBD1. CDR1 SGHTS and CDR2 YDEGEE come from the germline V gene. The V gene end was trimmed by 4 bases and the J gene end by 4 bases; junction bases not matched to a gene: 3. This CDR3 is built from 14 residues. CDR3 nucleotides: TGTGCCAGCAGCCAACAGGGGGCGAATCAGCCCCAGCATTTT. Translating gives CASSQQGANQPQHF. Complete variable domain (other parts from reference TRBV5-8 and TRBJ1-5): EAGVTQSPTHLIKTRGQQATLRCSPISGHTSVYWYQQALGLGLQFLLWYDEGEERNRGNFPPRFSGRQFPNYSSELNVNALELEDSALYLCASSQQGANQPQHFGDGTRLSIL.

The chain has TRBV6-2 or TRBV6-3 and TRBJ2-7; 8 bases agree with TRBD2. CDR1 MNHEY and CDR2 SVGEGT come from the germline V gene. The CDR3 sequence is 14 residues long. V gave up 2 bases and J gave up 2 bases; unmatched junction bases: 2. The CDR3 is CASSYVAGTYEQYF. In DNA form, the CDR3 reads TGTGCCAGCAGTTACGTAGCGGGGACCTACGAGCAGTACTTC.

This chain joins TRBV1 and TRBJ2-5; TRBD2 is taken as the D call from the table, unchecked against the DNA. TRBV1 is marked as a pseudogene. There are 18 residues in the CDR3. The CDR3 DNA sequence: TGCACCAGCAGCCAAGAAGGCGGTAGCGGGGGGGCGATGGAGACCCAGTACTTC. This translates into CTSSQEGGSGGAMETQYF.

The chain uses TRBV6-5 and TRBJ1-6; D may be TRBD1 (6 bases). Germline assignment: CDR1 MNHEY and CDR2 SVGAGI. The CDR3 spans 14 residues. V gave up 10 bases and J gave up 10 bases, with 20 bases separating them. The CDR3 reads CATIPGTTLSPLHF. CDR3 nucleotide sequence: TGTGCCACCATCCCCGGGACAACGTTATCACCCCTCCACTTT.

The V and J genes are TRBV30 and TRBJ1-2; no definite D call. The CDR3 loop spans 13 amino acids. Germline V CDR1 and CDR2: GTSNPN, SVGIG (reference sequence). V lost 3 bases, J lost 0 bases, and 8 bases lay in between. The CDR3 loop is CAWSEGSNYGYTF. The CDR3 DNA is TGTGCCTGGAGCGAGGGTTCTAACTATGGCTACACCTTC.

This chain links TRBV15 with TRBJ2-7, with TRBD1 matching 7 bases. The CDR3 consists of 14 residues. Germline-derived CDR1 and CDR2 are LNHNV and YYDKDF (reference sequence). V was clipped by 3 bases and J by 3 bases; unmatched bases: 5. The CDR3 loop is CATSSSTGNYEQYF. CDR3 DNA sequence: TGTGCCACCAGCAGTTCGACAGGGAACTACGAGCAGTACTTC.

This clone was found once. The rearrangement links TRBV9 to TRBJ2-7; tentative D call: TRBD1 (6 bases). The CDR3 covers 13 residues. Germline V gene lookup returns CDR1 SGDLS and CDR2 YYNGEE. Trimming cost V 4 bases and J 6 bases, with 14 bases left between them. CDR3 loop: CASSSAGAGEQYF. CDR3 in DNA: TGTGCCAGCAGCTCAGCAGGGGCTGGCGAGCAGTACTTC.

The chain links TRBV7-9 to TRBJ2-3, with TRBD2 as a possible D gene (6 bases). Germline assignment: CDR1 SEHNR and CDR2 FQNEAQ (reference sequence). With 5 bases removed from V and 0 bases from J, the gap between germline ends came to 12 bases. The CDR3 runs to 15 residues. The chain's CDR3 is CASSAPGTSTDTQYF. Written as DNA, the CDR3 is TGTGCCAGCAGCGCACCAGGGACTAGCACAGATACGCAGTATTTT.

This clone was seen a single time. For the CDR3, the DNA is TGTGCTAGTTCGGGACAGGGGGAGGACGAGCAGTACTTC. Its protein product is CASSGQGEDEQYF. J is TRBJ2-7 and V is TRBV12-5, with 11 bases lining up with TRBD1. The V segment lost 8 bases and the J segment 5 bases; nucleotides outside the gene matches: 5. Germline CDR1 is LGHNT and CDR2 is FRNRAP. This CDR3 comprises 13 residues.

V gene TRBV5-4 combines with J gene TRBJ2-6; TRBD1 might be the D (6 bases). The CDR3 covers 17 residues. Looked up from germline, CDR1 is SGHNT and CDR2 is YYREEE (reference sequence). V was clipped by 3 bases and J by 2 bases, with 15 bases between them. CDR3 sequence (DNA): TGTGCCAGCAGCTCCCCGACAGGCCCGGCTGGGGCCAACGTCCTGACTTTC. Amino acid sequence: CASSSPTGPAGANVLTF.

This CDR3 is CASSVEQGTDTQYF. CDR3 DNA: TGTGCCAGCAGCGTAGAACAGGGGACGGATACGCAGTATTTT. The chain couples TRBV9 to TRBJ2-3; 7 positions match TRBD1. V trimming: 0 bases; J trimming: 6 bases; junction bases outside the gene matches: 4. This CDR3 region has 14 residues. The germline V gene encodes CDR1 SGDLS and CDR2 YYNGEE.

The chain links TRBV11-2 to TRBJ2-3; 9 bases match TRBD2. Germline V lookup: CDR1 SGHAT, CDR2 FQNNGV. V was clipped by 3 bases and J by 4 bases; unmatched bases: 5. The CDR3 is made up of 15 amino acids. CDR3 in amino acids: CASSFRTSVSDTQYF. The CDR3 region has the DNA TGTGCCAGCAGCTTTCGGACTAGCGTGTCAGATACGCAGTATTTT.

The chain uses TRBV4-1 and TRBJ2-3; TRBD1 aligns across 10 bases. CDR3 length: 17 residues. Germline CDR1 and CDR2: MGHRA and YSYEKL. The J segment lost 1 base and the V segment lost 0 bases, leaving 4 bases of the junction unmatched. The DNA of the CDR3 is TGCGCCAGCAGCCAAGAGACAGGGGGCTGGGGCACAGATACGCAGTATTTT. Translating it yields CASSQETGGWGTDTQYF.

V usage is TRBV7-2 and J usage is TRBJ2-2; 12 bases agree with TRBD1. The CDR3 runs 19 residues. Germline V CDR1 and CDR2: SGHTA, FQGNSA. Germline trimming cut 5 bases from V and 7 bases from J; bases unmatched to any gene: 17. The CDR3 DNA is TGTGCCAGCAGCCCCCCGGGACAGGGGGCTCCCCTTATTGACGGGGAGCTGTTTTTT. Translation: CASSPPGQGAPLIDGELFF.

The CDR3 region has the DNA TGTGCCAGCAGCTTGGGCGAGTCAACTAATGAAAAACTGTTTTTT. It is translated as CASSLGESTNEKLFF. The V call is TRBV5-4, the J call TRBJ1-4; D not resolved. Trimming took 0 bases from V and 0 from J, leaving 6 bases between them. In germline, CDR1 is SGHNT, CDR2 YYREEE (reference sequence). The CDR3 is 15 residues long.

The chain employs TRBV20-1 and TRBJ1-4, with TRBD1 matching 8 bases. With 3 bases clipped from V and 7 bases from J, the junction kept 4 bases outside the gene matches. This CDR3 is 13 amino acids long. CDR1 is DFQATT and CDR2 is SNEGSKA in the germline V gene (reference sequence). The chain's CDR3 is CSASRTGSEKLFF. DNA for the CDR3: TGCAGTGCTAGTAGGACAGGGTCTGAAAAACTGTTTTTT.

CDR3 sequence (DNA): TGTGCCAGCCAGGTTCGTGCAGCCCCCACAGATACGCAGTATTTT. It yields the protein CASQVRAAPTDTQYF. This chain joins TRBV2 and TRBJ2-3; D gene ambiguous. This CDR3 comprises 15 residues. V was trimmed by 8 bases and J by 2 bases, leaving 17 bases between them. From germline, CDR1 is SNHLY and CDR2 FYNNEI.

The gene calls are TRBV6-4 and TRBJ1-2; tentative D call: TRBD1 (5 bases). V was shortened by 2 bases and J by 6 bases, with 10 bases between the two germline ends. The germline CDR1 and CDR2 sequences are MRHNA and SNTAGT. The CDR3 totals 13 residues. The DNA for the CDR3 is TGTGCCAGCAGTGACGGGGGGAGGGATGGCTACACCTTC. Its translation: CASSDGGRDGYTF.

In DNA, the CDR3 is TGTGCCAGCAGCTTAAGACAGAACACTGAAGCTTTCTTT. It translates to CASSLRQNTEAFF. The rearrangement uses TRBV7-3 and TRBJ1-1; unclear D gene. The V end was cut by 1 base, the J end by 1 base, with 4 bases between. Germline CDR1 reads SGHTA; CDR2 reads FQGTGA. The CDR3 is made up of 13 amino acids.

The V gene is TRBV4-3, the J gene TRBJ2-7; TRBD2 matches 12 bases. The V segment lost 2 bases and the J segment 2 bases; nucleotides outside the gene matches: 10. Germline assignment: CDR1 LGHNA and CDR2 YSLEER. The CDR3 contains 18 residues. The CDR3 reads CASSQQLAGGPQAYEQYF. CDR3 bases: TGCGCCAGCAGCCAACAACTAGCGGGGGGCCCTCAAGCCTACGAGCAGTACTTC.

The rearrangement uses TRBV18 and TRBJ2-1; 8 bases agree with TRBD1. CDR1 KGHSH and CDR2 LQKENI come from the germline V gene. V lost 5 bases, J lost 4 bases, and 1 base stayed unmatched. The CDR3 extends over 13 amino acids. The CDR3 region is CASSWTGYNEQFF. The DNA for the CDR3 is TGTGCCAGCTCATGGACAGGGTACAATGAGCAGTTCTTC.

The DNA for the CDR3 is TGTGCCTGGAGTGTTATAGCGGGGGGGGCCTACGAGCAGTACTTC. The encoded protein is CAWSVIAGGAYEQYF. The chain recombines TRBV30 with TRBJ2-7; 11 nucleotides match TRBD2. Germline CDR1 GTSNPN, CDR2 SVGIG (reference sequence). The V and J ends lost 0 bases and 2 bases, in that order; junction bases with no gene match: 3. The CDR3 covers 15 residues.

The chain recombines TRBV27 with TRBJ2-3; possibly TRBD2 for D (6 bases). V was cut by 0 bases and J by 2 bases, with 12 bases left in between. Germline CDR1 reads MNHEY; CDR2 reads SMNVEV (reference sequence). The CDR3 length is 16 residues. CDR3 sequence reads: CASSLSLRGATDTQYF. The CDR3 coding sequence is TGTGCCAGCAGTTTATCCTTGCGGGGCGCCACAGATACGCAGTATTTT.

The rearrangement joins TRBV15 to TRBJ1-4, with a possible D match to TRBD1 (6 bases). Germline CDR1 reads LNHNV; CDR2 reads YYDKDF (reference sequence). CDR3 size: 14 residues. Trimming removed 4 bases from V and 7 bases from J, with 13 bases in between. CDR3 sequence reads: CATSTSGVSEKLFF. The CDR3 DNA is TGTGCCACCAGCACGTCAGGGGTTAGTGAAAAACTGTTTTTT.